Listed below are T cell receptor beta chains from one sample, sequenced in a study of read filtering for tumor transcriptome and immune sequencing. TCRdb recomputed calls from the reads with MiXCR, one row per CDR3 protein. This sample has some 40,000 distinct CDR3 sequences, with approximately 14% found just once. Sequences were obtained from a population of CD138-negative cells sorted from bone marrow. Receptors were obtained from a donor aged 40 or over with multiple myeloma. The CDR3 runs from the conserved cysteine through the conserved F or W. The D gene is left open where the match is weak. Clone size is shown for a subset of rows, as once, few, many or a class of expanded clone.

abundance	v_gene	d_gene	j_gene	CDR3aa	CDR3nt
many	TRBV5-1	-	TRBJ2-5	CASSLGQKETQYF	TGCGCCAGCAGCTTAGGACAGAAAGAGACCCAGTACTTC
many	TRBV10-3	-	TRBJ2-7	CAISETGGAYEQYF	TGTGCCATCAGTGAAACAGGGGGGGCCTACGAGCAGTACTTC
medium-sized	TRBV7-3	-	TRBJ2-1	CASSLNPQQYNEQFF	TGTGCCAGCAGCTTAAACCCGCAACAATACAATGAGCAGTTCTTC
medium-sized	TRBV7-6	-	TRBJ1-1	CASSFEVNTEAFF	TGTGCCAGCAGCTTTGAGGTGAACACTGAAGCTTTCTTT
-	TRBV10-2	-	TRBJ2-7	CASSGSRRTQISCEQYF	TGCGCCAGCAGTGGGTCGAGGAGGACTCAAATCTCCTGCGAGCAGTACTTC
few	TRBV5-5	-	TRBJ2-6	CASSLALGASGANVLTF	TGTGCCAGCAGCTTGGCCCTAGGGGCCTCTGGGGCCAACGTCCTGACTTTC
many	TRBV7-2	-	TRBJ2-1	CASSRFITGDGEQFF	TGTGCCAGCAGCCGATTTATTACGGGGGACGGTGAGCAGTTCTTC
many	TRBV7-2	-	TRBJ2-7	CASSLWGSQTYEQYF	TGTGCCAGCAGCTTATGGGGGAGCCAAACCTACGAGCAGTACTTC
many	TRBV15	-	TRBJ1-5	CATNREGQPQHF	TGTGCCACGAACAGGGAGGGTCAGCCCCAGCATTTT
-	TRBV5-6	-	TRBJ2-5	CASSWGRGSGVQETQYF	TGTGCCAGCAGCTGGGGCAGGGGGTCGGGGGTCCAAGAGACCCAGTACTTC
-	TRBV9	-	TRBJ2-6	CASSAGFSSSGANVPTF	TGTGCCAGCAGCGCCGGGTTCTCTTCCTCTGGGGCCAACGTCCCGACCTTC
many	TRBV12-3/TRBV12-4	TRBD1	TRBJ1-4	CASSLRTGGNEKLFF	TGTGCCAGCAGTTTAAGGACAGGAGGAAATGAAAAACTGTTTTTT
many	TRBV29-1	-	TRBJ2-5	CSVEGIIGGAQYF	TGCAGCGTTGAGGGGATAATTGGGGGTGCCCAGTACTTC
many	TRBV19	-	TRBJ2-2	CASSTGERSGELFF	TGTGCCAGTAGTACAGGGGAACGAAGCGGGGAGCTGTTTTTT
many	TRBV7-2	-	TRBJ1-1	CASNLEGQPNTEAFF	TGTGCCAGCAACTTGGAAGGACAGCCGAACACTGAAGCTTTCTTT
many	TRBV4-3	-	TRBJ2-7	CASSQEQDYEQYF	TGCGCCAGCAGCCAAGAACAAGACTACGAGCAGTACTTC
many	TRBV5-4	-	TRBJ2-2	CASSWAGNGELFF	TGTGCCAGCAGCTGGGCGGGGAACGGGGAGCTGTTTTTT